These T cell receptor beta chains were read from a single sample in a study of Graves' ophthalmopathy and Graves' hyperthyroidism. TCRdb processed the multiplex PCR reads anew with MiXCR; each CDR3 protein has one entry. The data contain approximately 50,000 distinct CDR3 sequences, about 50% of them singletons. The material sequenced was peripheral blood. The receptors here all came from an adult man with Graves' ophthalmopathy. CDR3s include the opening cysteine and the closing phenylalanine or tryptophan. D genes are given only for firm matches. Only some rows state a clone size, as once, few, many or a class for expanded clones.

TRBD1 TRBJ1-1 once TRBV5-6 TGTGCCAGCAGCTTATTTCTAGCAGGGGGTCGGACTGAAGCTTTCTTT CASSLFLAGGRTEAFF
- TRBJ2-7 medium-sized TRBV5-6 TGTGCCAGCAGCTTTAGTGGGTACGAGCAGTACTTC CASSFSGYEQYF
- TRBJ2-6 many TRBV30 TGTGCCTGGAACGTTGGGGCCAACGTCCTGACTTTC CAWNVGANVLTF
TRBD1 TRBJ2-7 few TRBV7-2 TGTGCCAGCAGCTTAGGCTCTCAGGGGGCTCGCTACGAGCAGTACTTC CASSLGSQGARYEQYF
TRBD1 TRBJ2-3 once TRBV20-1 TGCAGTGCTACCCGACAGGGAAGGACAGATACGCGGTATTTT CSATRQGRTDTRYF
TRBD2 TRBJ2-7 few TRBV7-2 TGTGCCAGCAGCTTGGCCGGGACTAGCGGACACTACGAGCAGTACTTC CASSLAGTSGHYEQYF
- TRBJ1-5 medium-sized TRBV10-3 TGTGCCATCAGTGGGACGGATAATCCGCCCCAGCATTTT CAISGTDNPPQHF
TRBD1 TRBJ1-5 - TRBV7-7 TGTGCTAGCGGTTTGTCACGCAGGGGGCGATTTTGTAATCAGCCCCAGCATTTT CASGLSRRGRFCNQPQHF
- TRBJ2-5 many TRBV7-2 TGTGCCAGCAGGGCTCTAGGAGAGACCCAGTACTTC CASRALGETQYF
- TRBJ2-6 medium-sized TRBV25-1 TGTGCCAGCAGTGAATTCGGTGGGGCTGGGGCCAACGTCCTGACTTTC CASSEFGGAGANVLTF
TRBD1 TRBJ1-1 many TRBV6-5 TGTGCCAGCAGTTACTCGGCAGGGGGTGACACTGAAGCTTTCTTT CASSYSAGGDTEAFF
TRBD1 TRBJ1-2 - TRBV7-9 TGTGCCAGCAGCCGACAATCGCACCCGGGGACAGATGGCTACACCTTC CASSRQSHPGTDGYTF
- TRBJ1-5 - TRBV7-3 TGTGCCAGCAGCTTATGGCCCCAGCATTTT CASSLWPQHF
TRBD2 TRBJ2-3 - TRBV10-3 TGTGCCATCAGTGGCGGACGCGGGGGGGCAGATACGCAGTATTTT CAISGGRGGADTQYF
TRBD1 TRBJ1-2 - TRBV11-2 TGTGCCAGCAGCTTAACAGGGGAAGGGTGGCACACCTTC CASSLTGEGWHTF
- TRBJ2-3 many TRBV5-1 TGCGCCAGCAGCTTGCAGGGGAACACAGATACGCAGTATTTT CASSLQGNTDTQYF
- TRBJ2-1 many TRBV5-1 TGCGCCAGCAGCTTGGTTTCCGGGACCAGCTCCTACAATGAGCAGTTCTTC CASSLVSGTSSYNEQFF
- TRBJ1-6 - TRBV2 TGTGCTAGCGTCGAGGGGGGGGGTTCACCCCTCCACTTT CASVEGGGSPLHF
- TRBJ2-1 - TRBV11-2 TGTGCCAGCAGCTTGATGGGGTATGAGCAGTTCTTC CASSLMGYEQFF
TRBD1 TRBJ1-1 - TRBV15 TGTGCCACCAGCAGAGATAAGGGGGCCGGGACTGAAGCTTTCTTT CATSRDKGAGTEAFF
- TRBJ2-2 - TRBV9 TGTGCCACCGAGGGGGACGTGTTCACCGGGGAGCTGTTTTTT CATEGDVFTGELFF
- TRBJ2-5 few TRBV6-5 TGTGCCAGCAGTTACGCGGAAAAAGAGACCCAGTACTTC CASSYAEKETQYF